This T cell receptor (beta chain) stems from a study of neurological immune-mediated disorders. This clonotype was observed at least ten times. Trimming took 4 bases from V and 7 from J; bases not matched to a gene: 13. CDR3 length: 17 residues. Germline V gene data show CDR1 as LGHDT and CDR2 as YNNKEL (reference sequence). TCRdb fed the 5' RACE reads into MiXCR, producing one record per CDR3 protein. The sample holds just over 30,000 distinct CDR3 sequences, 4% seen once. The clonotype comes from a woman aged 40 to 50 in good health. The sequencing sample was made of CD4+ T cells from blood. V usage is TRBV3-1 and J usage is TRBJ1-6; 7 bases line up with TRBD1. CDR3 protein: CASSLLRWGQKNSPLHF. The CDR3 DNA sequence: TGTGCCAGCAGCCTCCTAAGGTGGGGACAGAAGAATTCACCCCTCCACTTT.